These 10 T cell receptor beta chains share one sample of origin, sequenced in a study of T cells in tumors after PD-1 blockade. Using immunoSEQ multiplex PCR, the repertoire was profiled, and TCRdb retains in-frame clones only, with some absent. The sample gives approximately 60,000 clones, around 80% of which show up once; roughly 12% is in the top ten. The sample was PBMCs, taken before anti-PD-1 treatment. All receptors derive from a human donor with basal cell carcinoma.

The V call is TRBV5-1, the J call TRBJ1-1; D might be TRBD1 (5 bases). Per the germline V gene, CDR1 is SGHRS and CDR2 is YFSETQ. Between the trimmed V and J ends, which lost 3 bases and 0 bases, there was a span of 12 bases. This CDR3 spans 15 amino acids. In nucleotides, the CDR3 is TGCGCCAGCAGCTCGGGGCAAGGCTTGAACACTGAAGCTTTCTTT. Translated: CASSSGQGLNTEAFF.

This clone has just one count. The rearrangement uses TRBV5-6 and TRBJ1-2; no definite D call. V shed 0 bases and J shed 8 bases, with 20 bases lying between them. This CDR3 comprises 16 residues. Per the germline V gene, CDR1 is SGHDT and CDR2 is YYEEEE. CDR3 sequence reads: CASSLGQVPLTGGYTF. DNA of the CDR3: TGTGCCAGCAGCTTGGGGCAGGTTCCCTTAACCGGGGGCTACACCTTC. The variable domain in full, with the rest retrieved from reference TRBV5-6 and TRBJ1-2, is DAGVTQSPTHLIKTRGQQVTLRCSPKSGHDTVSWYQQALGQGPQFIFQYYEEEERQRGNFPDRFSGHQFPNYSSELNVNALLLGDSALYLCASSLGQVPLTGGYTFGSGTRLTVV.

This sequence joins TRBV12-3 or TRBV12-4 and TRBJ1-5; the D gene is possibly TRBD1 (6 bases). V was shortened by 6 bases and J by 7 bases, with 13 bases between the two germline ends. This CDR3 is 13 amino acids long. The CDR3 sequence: CASRGGAGQPQHF. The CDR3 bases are TGTGCCAGCAGGGGGGGGGCAGGGCAGCCCCAGCATTTT.

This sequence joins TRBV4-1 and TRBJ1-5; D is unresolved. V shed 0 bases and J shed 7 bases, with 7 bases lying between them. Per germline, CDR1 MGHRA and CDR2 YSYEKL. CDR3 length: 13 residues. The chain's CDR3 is CASSQEGWQPQHF. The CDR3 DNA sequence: TGCGCCAGCAGCCAAGAGGGATGGCAGCCCCAGCATTTT.

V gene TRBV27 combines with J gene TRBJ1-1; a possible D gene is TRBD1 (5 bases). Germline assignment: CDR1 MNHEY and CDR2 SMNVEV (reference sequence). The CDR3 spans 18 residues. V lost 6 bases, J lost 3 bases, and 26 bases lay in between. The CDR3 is CASSRLGNRRAGHTEAFF. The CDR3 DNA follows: TGTGCCAGCAGCCGACTGGGAAACCGACGCGCGGGGCACACTGAAGCTTTCTTT.

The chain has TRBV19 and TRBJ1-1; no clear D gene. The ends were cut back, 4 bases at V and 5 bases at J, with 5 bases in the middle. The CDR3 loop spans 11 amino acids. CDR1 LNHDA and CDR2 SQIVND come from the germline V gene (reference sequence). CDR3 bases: TGTGCCAGTAGTAAATATACTGAAGCTTTCTTT. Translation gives CASSKYTEAFF.

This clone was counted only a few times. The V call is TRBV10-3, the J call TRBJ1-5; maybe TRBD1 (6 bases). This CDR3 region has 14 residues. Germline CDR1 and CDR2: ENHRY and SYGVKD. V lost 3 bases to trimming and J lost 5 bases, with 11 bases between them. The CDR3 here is CAISDRGGDQPQHF. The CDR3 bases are TGTGCCATCAGTGACAGGGGTGGTGATCAGCCCCAGCATTTT.

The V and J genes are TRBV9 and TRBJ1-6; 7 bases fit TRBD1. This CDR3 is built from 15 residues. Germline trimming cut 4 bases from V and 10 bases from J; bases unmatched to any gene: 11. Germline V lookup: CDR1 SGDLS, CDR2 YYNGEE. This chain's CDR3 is CASSLQQGSGSPLHF. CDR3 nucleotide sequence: TGTGCCAGCAGCTTACAACAGGGGTCAGGGTCACCCCTCCACTTT.

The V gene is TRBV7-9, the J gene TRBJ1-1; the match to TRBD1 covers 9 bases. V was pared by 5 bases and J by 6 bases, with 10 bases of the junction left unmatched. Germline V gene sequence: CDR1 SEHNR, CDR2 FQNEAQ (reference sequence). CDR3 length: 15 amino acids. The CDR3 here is CASSKTGGGDAEAFF. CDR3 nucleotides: TGTGCCAGCAGCAAAACAGGGGGCGGTGACGCTGAAGCTTTCTTT.

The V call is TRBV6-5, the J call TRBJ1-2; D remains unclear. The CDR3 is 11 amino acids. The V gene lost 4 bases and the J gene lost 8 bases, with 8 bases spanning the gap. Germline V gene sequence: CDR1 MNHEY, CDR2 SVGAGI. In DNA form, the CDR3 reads TGTGCCAGCAGTTTGGCCCGCGGCTACACCTTC. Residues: CASSLARGYTF.